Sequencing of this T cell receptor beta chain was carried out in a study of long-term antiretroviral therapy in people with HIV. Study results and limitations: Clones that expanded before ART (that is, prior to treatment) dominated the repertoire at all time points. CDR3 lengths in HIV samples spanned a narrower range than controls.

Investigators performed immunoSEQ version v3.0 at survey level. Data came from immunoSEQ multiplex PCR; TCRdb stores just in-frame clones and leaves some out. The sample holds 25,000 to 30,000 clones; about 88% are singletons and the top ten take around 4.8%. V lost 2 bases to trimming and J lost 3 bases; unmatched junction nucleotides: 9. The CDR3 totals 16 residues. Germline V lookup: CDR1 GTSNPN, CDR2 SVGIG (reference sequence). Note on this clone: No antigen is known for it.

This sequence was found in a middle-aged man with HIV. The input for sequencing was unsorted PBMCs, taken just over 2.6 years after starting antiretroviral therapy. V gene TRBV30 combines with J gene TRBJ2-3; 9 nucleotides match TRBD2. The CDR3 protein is CAWSHTLAGFTDTQYF. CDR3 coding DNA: TGTGCCTGGAGTCATACCCTAGCGGGGTTTACAGATACGCAGTATTTT.